The rows below give T cell receptor beta chains drawn from one sample of a study of type 1 regulatory T cells. TCRdb fed the reads into MiXCR, producing one record per CDR3 protein. The table shows roughly 67,000 distinct CDR3 sequences, with around 60% occurring only once. Their target antigens are unknown. Sequencing used cultured T cells, either the whole culture or a sorted T cell fraction (not recorded which). These TCRs come from a human donor in good health. The CDR3 runs from the conserved cysteine through the conserved F or W. Each record gives: CDR3 DNA, CDR3 protein, V gene, D gene, clone size, J gene. D genes are given only for firm matches. The listing skips clone size in some rows; elsewhere it reads once, few, many or a size class.

TGCGCCAGCAGCTGGGACAGGGGATATGGCTACACCTTC | CASSWDRGYGYTF | TRBV5-1 | TRBD1 | . | TRBJ1-2
TGCGCCAGCAGCCAAGATAATTCCAGGAATGAGCAGTTCTTC | CASSQDNSRNEQFF | TRBV4-1 | . | . | TRBJ2-1
TGTGCCAGCAGTGACCGCGGGGGAGGGGAGACCCAGTACTTC | CASSDRGGGETQYF | TRBV27 | TRBD2 | once | TRBJ2-5
TGTGCCAGCAGCTACAGGGGGGCCGCCTACGAGCAGTACTTC | CASSYRGAAYEQYF | TRBV7-2 | TRBD1 | . | TRBJ2-7
TGCGCCAGCAGTGAAGGAACCTATCCTAACACCGGGGAGCTGTTTTTT | CASSEGTYPNTGELFF | TRBV6-1 | . | . | TRBJ2-2
TGTGCCAGCAGCGTAGATCTTCTTTACAATGAGCAGTTCTTC | CASSVDLLYNEQFF | TRBV9 | . | few | TRBJ2-1
TGTGCCAGCAGCGAGACTAGCGGCTCCTACAATGAGCAGTTCTTC | CASSETSGSYNEQFF | TRBV9 | TRBD2 | few | TRBJ2-1
TGTGCCAGCAGCTTAGCAGGGGGCCGGAATTCACCCCTCCACTTT | CASSLAGGRNSPLHF | TRBV7-2 | TRBD1 | . | TRBJ1-6
TGTGCCAGCAGGCAGGGACTAGCGGGGACCGGGGAGCTGTTTTTT | CASRQGLAGTGELFF | TRBV12-3/TRBV12-4 | TRBD2 | . | TRBJ2-2
TGTGCCAGCAGCCCGACTAGTCCCCCCTACGAGCAGTACTTC | CASSPTSPPYEQYF | TRBV12-3/TRBV12-4 | . | few | TRBJ2-7
TGTGCCAGCAGCTTAGACGGGAGGGGGCATAAAGATATGCAGTATTTT | CASSLDGRGHKDMQYF | TRBV11-2 | . | once | TRBJ2-3
TGTGCCAGCAGTTTATTAGTGGGGGCCAACAATGAGCAGTTCTTC | CASSLLVGANNEQFF | TRBV28 | . | . | TRBJ2-1
TGTGCCAGTAGTATTGGCCGGGACAGCTACGAGCAGTACTTC | CASSIGRDSYEQYF | TRBV19 | TRBD1 | . | TRBJ2-7
TGTGCCAGCAGTTTAGACAGGGAGTCAGATACGCAGTATTTT | CASSLDRESDTQYF | TRBV27 | TRBD1 | . | TRBJ2-3
TGTGCCAGCATTGAGAACAGGGAGTACACAGATACGCAGTATTTT | CASIENREYTDTQYF | TRBV28 | . | . | TRBJ2-3
TGTGCCAGCAGCGGGGACAGGGATCGCACAGATACGCAGTATTTT | CASSGDRDRTDTQYF | TRBV7-3 | TRBD1 | . | TRBJ2-3
TGCAGTGCTAGCTCGGGGATTCGGCCCCAGCATTTT | CSASSGIRPQHF | TRBV20-1 | . | . | TRBJ1-5
TGTGCCAGCGGTCAATCCGGAGCGGGAGGGCCGAATACGCAGTATTTT | CASGQSGAGGPNTQYF | TRBV9 | TRBD2 | few | TRBJ2-3
TGCAGTGCTAGACTAGCGGGAGGGAACAATGAGCAGTTCTTC | CSARLAGGNNEQFF | TRBV20-1 | TRBD2 | . | TRBJ2-1
TGTGCCAGCAGCCAGGAATTCCCAGCGGGAGGGCCACGCAATGAGCAGTTCTTC | CASSQEFPAGGPRNEQFF | TRBV3-1 | TRBD2 | . | TRBJ2-1
TGTGCCAGCACCAGATCGGGACCCTTACGGGGTTACAATGAGCAGTTCTTC | CASTRSGPLRGYNEQFF | TRBV7-9 | . | . | TRBJ2-1
TGTGCCAGCACCGAGGGTAGGGTCACTGAAGCTTTCTTT | CASTEGRVTEAFF | TRBV2 | . | . | TRBJ1-1
TGTGCCAGTAGTTTTGCCGGTAGCCAGCAGTTCTTC | CASSFAGSQQFF | TRBV19 | . | few | TRBJ2-1
TGTGCCAGCAAATCCAGGGGGGAGGCGCCCCAGCATTTT | CASKSRGEAPQHF | TRBV27 | TRBD1 | . | TRBJ1-5
TGTGCCAGCAGCCCGTCAGCGGGAACAGGCGAGCAGTACTTC | CASSPSAGTGEQYF | TRBV9 | TRBD2 | . | TRBJ2-7
TGTGCCAGCAGCTTGCTCCATGAGCAGTTCTTC | CASSLLHEQFF | TRBV7-9 | . | few | TRBJ2-1
TGCGCCAGCAGACCCGCGACAGGGGGCTTCGGAAACACCATATATTTT | CASRPATGGFGNTIYF | TRBV5-1 | TRBD1 | few | TRBJ1-3
TGCAGCGTTGAAGGGACGGAAGAGACCCAGTACTTC | CSVEGTEETQYF | TRBV29-1 | . | once | TRBJ2-5
TGTGCCAGCAGCTGGAGCGGGGTAGACTTAGCCGGAGGCTACACCTTC | CASSWSGVDLAGGYTF | TRBV7-8 | . | few | TRBJ1-2
TGCGCCAGCAGCTCCACGGAGACCCAGTACTTC | CASSSTETQYF | TRBV5-1 | . | . | TRBJ2-5
TGTGCCAGCAGCTTGGGTTTGGGTGTTCGACAAGAGACCCAGTACTTC | CASSLGLGVRQETQYF | TRBV5-4 | . | . | TRBJ2-5